In this sample, the clone carrying this TCR beta chain turned up once. The antigen remains undetermined. The CDR3 runs 19 residues. Germline lookup yields CDR1 SGDLS and CDR2 YYNGEE. V dropped 8 bases and J dropped 0; count of bases not matched to a gene: 11. The sample belongs to a study of cytomegalovirus exposure and HLA in healthy donors. Study-wide results and limits: The study recorded 150 to 200 TCR beta chains that were cytomegalovirus-associated. Most sequenced TCRs were rare (though some public TCRs occurred in many donors).

Some clones are missing from TCRdb's copy, which holds only in-frame ones; the method was immunoSEQ multiplex PCR. The top ten clones hold roughly 0.6% of a sample with about 76,000 clones, approximately 94% of them seen once. The TCR was taken from a woman under 30 in good health and CMV-seronegative. The sequenced sample was PBMCs. V usage is TRBV9 and J usage is TRBJ2-1; 16 nucleotides line up with TRBD2. The CDR3 loop is CASSNPGLAGGSSYNEQFF. The CDR3 region has the DNA TGTGCCAGTTCCAATCCGGGACTAGCGGGGGGGAGCTCCTACAATGAGCAGTTCTTC.